This T cell receptor (beta chain) derives from a study of regulatory T cells in long-lasting Graves disease. General study findings and limits: More public clonotypes were shared by persistent patients (approximately 3,000) than by new patients (roughly 1,000). Favored gene segments in persistent disease were TRBV28, TRBJ1-2 and TRBJ2-5.

Time point denoted: newly diagnosed GD, antithyroid drugs for less than 3 months. Following extraction of RNA from PBMCs, that RNA was used to make the TCR library. American Thyroid Association guidelines defined how Graves' disease was diagnosed. Libraries of TCR beta came from iRepertoire HTBI primers plus Arm-PCR of CDR3 regions. Per the authors' pipeline: Looking across samples, the authors found approximately 60 TRBV and 14 to 15 TRBJ segments. A single record per CDR3 protein comes from TCRdb applying MiXCR to the multiplex PCR reads. TCRdb, not the authors, supplied the V and J calls. The sample records more than 300,000 distinct CDR3 sequences, roughly 15% being singletons. As concerns this clonotype: Its matching antigen is unknown. This sequence may be a read error, since a much larger clone differs from it by one base.

Germline loops: CDR1 SQVTM, CDR2 ANQGSEA. V was clipped by 4 bases and J by 6 bases, with 21 bases between them. The length of the CDR3 is 15 residues. This receptor was obtained from a female donor with Graves disease. The rearrangement uses TRBV29-1 and TRBJ1-1, with D tentatively TRBD1 (6 bases). The specimen comprised peripheral blood mononuclear cells (PBMCs), sampled at new diagnosis, from a patient treated with antithyroid drugs. The CDR3 is CSVARTRRGDAEAFF. In nucleotides, the CDR3 is TGCAGCGTTGCACGGACCCGGAGGGGGGACGCTGAAGCTTTCTTT.